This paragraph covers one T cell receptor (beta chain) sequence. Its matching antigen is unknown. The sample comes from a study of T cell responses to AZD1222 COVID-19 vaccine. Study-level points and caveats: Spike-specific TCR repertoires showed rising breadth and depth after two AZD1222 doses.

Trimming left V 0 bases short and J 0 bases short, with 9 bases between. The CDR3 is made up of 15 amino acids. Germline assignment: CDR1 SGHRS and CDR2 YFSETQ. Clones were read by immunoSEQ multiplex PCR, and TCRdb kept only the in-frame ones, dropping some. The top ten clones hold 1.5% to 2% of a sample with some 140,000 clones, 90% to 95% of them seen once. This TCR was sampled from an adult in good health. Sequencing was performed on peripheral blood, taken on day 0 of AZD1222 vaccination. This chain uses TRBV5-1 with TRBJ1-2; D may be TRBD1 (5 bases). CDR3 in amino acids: CASSLAAGTNYGYTF. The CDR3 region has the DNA TGCGCCAGCAGCTTGGCTGCAGGGACTAACTATGGCTACACCTTC.